This record concerns one T cell receptor (beta chain) sequence. The sample originates from a study of cytomegalovirus exposure and HLA in healthy donors. PCR employed 60 Vbeta and 13 Jbeta primers. TCRdb's table, derived via immunoSEQ multiplex PCR, lists solely in-frame clones and lacks some. The sample consists of about 160,000 clones, around nine tenths of them appearing once. The CDR3 loop spans 15 amino acids. V was trimmed by 3 bases and J by 5 bases, leaving 16 bases between them. Germline-derived CDR1 and CDR2 are MNHEY and SMNVEV (reference sequence). The sample taken for sequencing was PBMCs. The chain employs TRBV27 and TRBJ1-2; a possible D gene is TRBD1 (5 bases). The source of this sequence is a woman between 18 and 29 years old in good health and CMV-seronegative. CDR3 amino acids: CASSFRGYHPYGYTF. The DNA of the CDR3 is TGTGCCAGCAGTTTTCGGGGGTACCACCCATATGGCTACACCTTC.